This T cell receptor (beta chain) was sequenced in a study of PD-L1 blockade in urothelial cancer. The overall study: At some point between 2013 and 2014, patients got going on atezolizumab, taking 1,200 mg intravenously every 3 weeks. Blood was analyzed 3 weeks (second dose) and 6 weeks after treatment start.

Synthetic TCR analog templates were spiked into all PCRs individually. Sequencing used immunoSEQ multiplex PCR; TCRdb keeps in-frame clones, though not all of them. The table includes tens of thousands of clones, 84% detected once. Time point noted: pretreatment peripheral blood. Deletions cut 3 bases from V and 3 bases from J, with 9 bases between. Germline V gives CDR1 LNHDA, CDR2 SQIVND (reference sequence). The CDR3 totals 14 residues. V usage is TRBV19 and J usage is TRBJ1-5; the D is unclear. The receptor was isolated from a woman aged 70-85 years with urothelial cancer. Sequences were derived from PBMCs, sampled around atezolizumab (anti-PD-L1) treatment. The CDR3 DNA follows: TGTGCCAGTAGTATCTCAGAGGCCAATCAGCCCCAGCATTTT. This sequence encodes CASSISEANQPQHF.